This TCR beta chain was identified during a study of tumor and adjacent non-tumor tissue in lung cancer (dated by TCRdb to between 2018 and 2020). Study-level background: Of the cohort, 12 patients had adenocarcinoma, 2 had squamous cell carcinoma and 1 had small cell lung cancer. Ages among the approximately 15 patients ranged from roughly 31 to 80 years, there were around ten men and 5 women, and disease was at TNM stage I to III. A total of roughly 120,000,000 productive TCRbeta reads were generated by sequencing, corresponding to an average of around 4 million reads per sample. Using bulk TCRbeta repertoires from approximately 15 lung cancer patients, the study set lung tumor tissue side by side with matched distant non-tumor lung tissue. TCRbeta CDR3 sequencing was performed on about 30 paired specimens, with one tumor sample and one normal lung sample collected per patient. Points the paper makes about the study in general: Peripheral blood was not sequenced, so blood TCRbeta repertoires were not examined in the lung cancer patients of the study. In normal lung, the top 100 clones accounted for a significantly larger cumulative share of the repertoire than in tumor tissue. Significantly higher TCR diversity (inverse Simpson) was observed in tumor tissue than in normal lung tissue (about 410 vs 180, P = 0.0075, Mann-Whitney U test). Significantly higher TCR diversity was found in younger patients, and higher tumor TCR diversity was associated with shorter overall and disease-free survival. The sequencing platform is not named in the methods, and unique molecular identifiers are not mentioned. Only about 15 patients were in the cohort, and the authors stated that larger samples and more detailed clinical data are needed.

The library was generated by multiplex PCR. Sequencing instrument: Illumina HiSeq 2500. Following protocols modified from ARM-PCR, the researchers constructed TCRbeta libraries through three rounds of nested PCR with primers (Table S4). PCR products of 200-500 bp were gel-excised and purified with the QIAquick gel extraction kit before sequencing. Per the original workflow: Trimmomatic was used to clean the reads, FLASH merged the cleaned reads into complete CDR3 sequences, and MiTCR assigned the sequences to V(D)J germline segments. Clonal diversity was calculated as the inverse Simpson's index using VDJtools. A read counted as productive if the sequence was in-frame and lacked a premature stop codon. TCRdb ran its own pipeline on the public reads, namely fastp trimming at Q25 and MiXCR clone calling, and kept in-frame beta chains. Records with the same CDR3 protein are collapsed into one entry carrying the most frequent genes and DNA. The V and J calls come from TCRdb's annotation, not from the publication. This sample gives approximately 82,000 distinct CDR3 sequences in total; around 76% of them show up just once. 30% to 50% of the sample goes to the ten largest clones.

Bulk unsorted tissue served as the source for RNA extraction, and RNA quality was assessed using a NanoDrop ND-1000 and an Agilent 2100. Normal lung samples were distant non-tumor tissue taken more than 3 cm from the tumor edge. Newly diagnosed lung cancer patients without prior chemotherapy who had been admitted for thoracic surgery in China between August and November 2014 were enrolled as donors. The study excluded patients who had received radiotherapy or chemotherapy before or who had another cancer at the same time. Pieces of surgical tissue measuring about 1-2.1 cm3 were kept in RNAlater solution and stored at -80 degrees C until use. On this clonotype itself: What this receptor recognizes is not known. One base away lies a much larger clone, so this may be a sequencing read error.

The cysteine opens and the phenylalanine closes a CDR3 of 14 amino acids. This entry keeps only the CDR3 DNA: 42 bases, framed from base 1. CDR1 and CDR2 were assigned from the germline V gene as MDHEN and SYDVKM. Trimming at the junction amounts to 9 bases on V and 12 bases on J, and the germline ends lie 23 bases apart. The receptor comes from a man between 65 and 79 years old with non-small cell lung cancer. Recombination linked TRBV28 to TRBJ1-4; possibly the D gene is TRBD1, per 6 matching bases. Sample: distant non-tumor lung tissue. CDR3 region: CARSTGQTHVQLFF. The DNA is as follows: TGTGCCAGGAGCACCGGACAGACTCACGTGCAACTGTTTTTT.